This T cell receptor beta chain was identified during a study of T cells in Graves' hyperthyroidism and ophthalmopathy. Amplified TCR beta CDR3 regions derived from RNA transcripts. The study used the HTBI primer set for a first-round RT-PCR of the TCR CDR3. TCRdb analysed the multiplex PCR reads with MiXCR anew, one entry per CDR3 protein. The sample includes about 360,000 distinct CDR3 sequences, approximately 15% of them seen just once. Findings and limits, study-wide: Blood shared most expanded thyroid clonotypes above 0.001.

This clonotype was seen repeatedly, ten times or more. The antigen is unknown. PBMCs stemmed from 8.5 to 10 ml fresh peripheral blood. The V gene lost 5 bases and the J gene lost 7 bases, with 9 bases spanning the gap. The CDR3 extends over 11 amino acids. Germline V gene data show CDR1 as MDHEN and CDR2 as SYDVKM. The sample was blood. This receptor was identified in a man aged 25-45 years with Graves' hyperthyroidism that later progressed to Graves' ophthalmopathy. The J gene is TRBJ2-7, the V gene TRBV28; D unresolved. CDR3 in amino acids: CASSLLLEQYF. The CDR3 nucleotides read TGTGCCAGCAGTCTCCTACTAGAGCAGTACTTC.